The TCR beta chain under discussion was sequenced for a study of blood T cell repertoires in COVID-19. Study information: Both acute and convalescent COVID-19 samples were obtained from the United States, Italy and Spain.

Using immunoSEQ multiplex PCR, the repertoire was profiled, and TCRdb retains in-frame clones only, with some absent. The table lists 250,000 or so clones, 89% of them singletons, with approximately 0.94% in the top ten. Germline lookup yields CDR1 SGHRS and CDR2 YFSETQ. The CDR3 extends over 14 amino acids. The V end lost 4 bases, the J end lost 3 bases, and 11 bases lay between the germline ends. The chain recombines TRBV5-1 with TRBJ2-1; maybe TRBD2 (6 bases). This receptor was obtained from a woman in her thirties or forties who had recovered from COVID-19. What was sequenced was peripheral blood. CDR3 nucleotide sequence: TGCGCCAGCAGCCCTCCCGGGGGCTACAATGAGCAGTTCTTC. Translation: CASSPPGGYNEQFF.